What follows describes a single TCR beta chain. Its antigen remains unknown. This specimen comes from a study of persistence of HIV-infected CD4 T cells. Findings and limits, study-wide: CMV- and Gag-responding cells had lower TCRbeta richness than CD3/CD28-responding cells.

Sequencing used immunoSEQ version 4 in survey mode. TCRdb keeps only in-frame clones here, not all; method: immunoSEQ multiplex PCR. This table has just over 40,000 clones, approximately 78% appearing once. Germline loops: CDR1 MNHEY, CDR2 SVGAGI. The V and J ends lost 5 bases and 1 base respectively, with 11 bases between them. The CDR3 spans 14 residues. An overlapping HIV-1 Gag peptide pool stimulated these cells at 0.85 to 1 ug/peptide/mL. Sorted nonresponding memory CD4+ T cells were CD40L-negative, CD69-negative, CD45RO-high. Inclusion required CMV-positive serology and CD4+ counts above 400 cells/uL. Anti-CD28/CD49d costimulation, CD40-blocking antibody and enfuvirtide were given to CD8-depleted PBMCs for roughly 19 hours.

Source: CD4+ T cells sorted from PBMCs after approximately 19-hour stimulation, taken from a patient who received antiretroviral therapy. The chain couples TRBV6-5 to TRBJ1-1; D call uncertain. The receptor comes from an adult man with HIV who was CMV-seropositive. CDR3 amino acids: CASSPLTPNTEAFF. In DNA form, the CDR3 reads TGTGCCAGCAGTCCATTGACACCGAACACTGAAGCTTTCTTT.